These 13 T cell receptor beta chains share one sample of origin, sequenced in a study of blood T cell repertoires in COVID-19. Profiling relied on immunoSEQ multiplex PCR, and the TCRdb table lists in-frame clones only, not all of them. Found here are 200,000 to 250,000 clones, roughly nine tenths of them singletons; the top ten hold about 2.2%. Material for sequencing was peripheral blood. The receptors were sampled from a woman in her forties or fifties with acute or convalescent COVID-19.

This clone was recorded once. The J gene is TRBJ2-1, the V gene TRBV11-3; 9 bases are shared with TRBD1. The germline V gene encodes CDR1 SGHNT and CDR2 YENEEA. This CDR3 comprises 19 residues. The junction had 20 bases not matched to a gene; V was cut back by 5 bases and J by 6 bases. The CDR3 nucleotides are TGTGCCAGCAGCGCCAGGGACAGGGTAGCGGGTAGGGCCTCCAATGAGCAGTTCTTC. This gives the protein CASSARDRVAGRASNEQFF.

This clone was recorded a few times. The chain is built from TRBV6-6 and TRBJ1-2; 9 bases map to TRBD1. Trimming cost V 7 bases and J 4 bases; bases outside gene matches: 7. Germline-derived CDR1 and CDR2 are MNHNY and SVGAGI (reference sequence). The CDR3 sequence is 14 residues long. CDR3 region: CASTGQGSGYGYTF. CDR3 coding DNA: TGTGCCAGCACCGGACAGGGGAGCGGCTATGGCTACACCTTC.

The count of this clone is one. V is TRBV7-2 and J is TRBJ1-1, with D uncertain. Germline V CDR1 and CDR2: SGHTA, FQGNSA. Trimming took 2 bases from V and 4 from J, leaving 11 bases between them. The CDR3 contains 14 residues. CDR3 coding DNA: TGTGCCAGCAGCTTAAAGGGAGCGGGCACTGAAGCTTTCTTT. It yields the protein CASSLKGAGTEAFF. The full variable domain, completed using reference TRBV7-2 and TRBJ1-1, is GAGVSQSPSNKVTEKGKDVELRCDPISGHTALYWYRQSLGQGLEFLIYFQGNSAPDKSGLPSDRFSAERTGGSVSTLTIQRTQQEDSAVYLCASSLKGAGTEAFFGQGTRLTVV.

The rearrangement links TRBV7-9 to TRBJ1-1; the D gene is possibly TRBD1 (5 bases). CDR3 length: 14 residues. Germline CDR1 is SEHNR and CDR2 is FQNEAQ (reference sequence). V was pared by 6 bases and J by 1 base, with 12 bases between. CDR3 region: CASSRMGGNTEAFF. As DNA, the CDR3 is TGTGCCAGCAGTCGTATGGGGGGGAACACTGAAGCTTTCTTT.

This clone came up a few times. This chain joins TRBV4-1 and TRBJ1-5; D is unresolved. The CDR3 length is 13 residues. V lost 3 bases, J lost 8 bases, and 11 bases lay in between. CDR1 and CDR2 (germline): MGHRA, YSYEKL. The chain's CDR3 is CASSHGRGEPQHF. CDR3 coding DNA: TGCGCCAGCAGCCACGGGCGGGGAGAGCCCCAGCATTTT.

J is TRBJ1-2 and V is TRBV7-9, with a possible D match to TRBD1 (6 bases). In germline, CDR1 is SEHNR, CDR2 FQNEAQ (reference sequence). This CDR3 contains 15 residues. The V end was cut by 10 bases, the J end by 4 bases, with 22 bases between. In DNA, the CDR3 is TGTGCCACCGGCTTAGTGCAGGGGACCTCCTATGGCTACACCTTC. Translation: CATGLVQGTSYGYTF.

CDR3 sequence reads: CASKSGRERNQPQHF. Written as DNA, the CDR3 is TGTGCCAGTAAAAGTGGCAGGGAAAGAAATCAGCCCCAGCATTTT. The rearrangement joins TRBV19 to TRBJ1-5, with D possibly TRBD1 on 5 matching bases. The CDR3 sequence is 15 residues long. CDR1 and CDR2 (germline): LNHDA, SQIVND (reference sequence). The V gene lost 7 bases and the J gene lost 4 bases, with 17 bases spanning the gap.

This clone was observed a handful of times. CDR3 sequence reads: CASRETGISENTIYF. In nucleotides, the CDR3 is TGTGCCAGCAGGGAGACAGGGATTTCCGAAAACACCATATATTTT. The J gene is TRBJ1-3, the V gene TRBV6-6; 7 bases map to TRBD1. V lost 6 bases to trimming and J lost 6 bases; unmatched junction nucleotides: 11. This CDR3 contains 15 residues. Germline CDR1 is MNHNY and CDR2 is SVGAGI (reference sequence).

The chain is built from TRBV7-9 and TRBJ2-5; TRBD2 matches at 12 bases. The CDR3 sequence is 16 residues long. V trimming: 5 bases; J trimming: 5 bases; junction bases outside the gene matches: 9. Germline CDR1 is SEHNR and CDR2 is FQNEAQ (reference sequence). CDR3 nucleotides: TGTGCCAGCAGCCGCAGACTAGCGGGAGCTTTCGAGACCCAGTACTTC. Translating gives CASSRRLAGAFETQYF.

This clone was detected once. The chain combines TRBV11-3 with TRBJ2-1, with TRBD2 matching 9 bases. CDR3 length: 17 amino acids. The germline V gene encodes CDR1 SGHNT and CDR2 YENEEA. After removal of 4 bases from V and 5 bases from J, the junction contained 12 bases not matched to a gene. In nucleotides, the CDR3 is TGTGCCAGCAGCTCGCCTGGGGCGGGGGGGGAGGACAATGAGCAGTTCTTC. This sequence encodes CASSSPGAGGEDNEQFF.

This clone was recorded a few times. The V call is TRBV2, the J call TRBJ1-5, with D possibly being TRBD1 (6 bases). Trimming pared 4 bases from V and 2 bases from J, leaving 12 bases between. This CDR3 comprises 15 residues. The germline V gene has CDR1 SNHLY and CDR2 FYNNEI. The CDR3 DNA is TGTGCCAGCAGTGTTGTCAGGGGAGGCAATCAGCCCCAGCATTTT. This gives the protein CASSVVRGGNQPQHF.

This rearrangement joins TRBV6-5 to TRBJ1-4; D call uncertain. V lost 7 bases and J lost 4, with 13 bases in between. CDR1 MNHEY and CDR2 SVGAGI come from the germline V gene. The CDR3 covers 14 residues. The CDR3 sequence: CASKKTPSNEKLFF. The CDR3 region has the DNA TGTGCCAGCAAAAAGACACCCAGTAATGAAAAACTGTTTTTT.

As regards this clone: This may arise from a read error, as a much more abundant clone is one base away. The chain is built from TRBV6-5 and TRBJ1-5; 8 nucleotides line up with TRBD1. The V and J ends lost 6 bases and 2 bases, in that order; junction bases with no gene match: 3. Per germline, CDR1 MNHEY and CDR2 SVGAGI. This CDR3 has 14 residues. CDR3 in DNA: TGTGCCAGCAGCGTGACAGGGGGCAATCAGCCCCAGCATTTT. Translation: CASSVTGGNQPQHF.